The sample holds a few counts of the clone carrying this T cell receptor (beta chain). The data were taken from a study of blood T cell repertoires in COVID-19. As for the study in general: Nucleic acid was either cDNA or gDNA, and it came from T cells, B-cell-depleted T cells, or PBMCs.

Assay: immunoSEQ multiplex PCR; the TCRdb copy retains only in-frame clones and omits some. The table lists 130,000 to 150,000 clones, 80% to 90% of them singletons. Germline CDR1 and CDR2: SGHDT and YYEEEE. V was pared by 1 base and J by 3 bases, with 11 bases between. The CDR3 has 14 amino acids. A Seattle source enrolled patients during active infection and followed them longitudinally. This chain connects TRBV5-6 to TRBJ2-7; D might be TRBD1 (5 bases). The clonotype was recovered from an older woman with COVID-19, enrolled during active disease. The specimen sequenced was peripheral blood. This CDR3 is CASSLNQGIYEQYF. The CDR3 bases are TGTGCCAGCAGCTTGAACCAGGGCATCTACGAGCAGTACTTC.